The 7 T cell receptor beta chains given below trace back to one sample, sequenced in a study of cytomegalovirus exposure and HLA in healthy donors. PCR employed 60 Vbeta and 13 Jbeta primers. Sequencing was performed with immunoSEQ multiplex PCR; in TCRdb, only in-frame clones are kept and a portion is missing. Of approximately 280,000 clones in the sample, roughly 90% were seen once. The material sequenced was PBMCs. Receptors originate from a woman younger than 35 in good health and CMV-seronegative.

The V call is TRBV2, the J call TRBJ1-5, with 7 bases identical to TRBD1. The CDR3 is made up of 14 amino acids. V lost 6 bases, J lost 6 bases, and 8 bases stayed unmatched. The V gene's germline CDR1 is SNHLY and CDR2 FYNNEI. The CDR3: CASREQGYGQPQHF. In DNA, the CDR3 is TGTGCCAGCAGAGAACAGGGGTATGGTCAGCCCCAGCATTTT.

The rearrangement links TRBV7-6 to TRBJ2-3, with 7 bases lining up with TRBD1. This CDR3 has 15 residues. Germline CDR1 is SGHVS and CDR2 is FNYEAQ. The V segment lost 4 bases and the J segment 5 bases; nucleotides outside the gene matches: 9. CDR3 amino acids: CASSSTHRGEDTQYF. The CDR3 nucleotides read TGTGCCAGCAGCTCGACCCACAGGGGCGAAGATACGCAGTATTTT.

The rearrangement links TRBV13 to TRBJ1-1; 11 nucleotides match TRBD1. The CDR3 runs to 17 residues. From germline, CDR1 is PRHDT and CDR2 FYEKMQ (reference sequence). J lost 1 base, V lost 1 base, and 5 bases had no gene match. The CDR3 spells CASSLEDRGLENTEAFF. In nucleotides, the CDR3 is TGTGCCAGCAGCTTAGAGGACAGGGGGCTTGAGAACACTGAAGCTTTCTTT.

The V gene is TRBV7-2, the J gene TRBJ1-5; D unresolved. From germline, CDR1 is SGHTA and CDR2 FQGNSA. V lost 5 bases and J lost 4, with 15 bases in between. The CDR3 runs to 15 residues. As DNA, the CDR3 is TGTGCCAGCAGCCACAACGTATACAGAAATCAGCCCCAGCATTTT. It yields the protein CASSHNVYRNQPQHF.

The chain couples TRBV2 to TRBJ1-2; 11 bases match TRBD1. The ends lost 4 bases at V and 8 bases at J; junction bases unmatched: 6. Germline assignment: CDR1 SNHLY and CDR2 FYNNEI. The CDR3 runs to 14 residues. CDR3 in amino acids: CASSAWTGGRGYTF. CDR3 DNA: TGTGCCAGCAGTGCCTGGACAGGGGGCAGGGGCTACACCTTC.

The V gene is TRBV7-3, the J gene TRBJ2-3; no clear D gene. CDR1 is SGHTA, CDR2 FQGTGA, per germline. The CDR3 runs to 12 residues. The V end lost 5 bases, the J end lost 0 bases, and 3 bases lay between the germline ends. DNA of the CDR3: TGTGCCAGCAGCCTTAGCACAGATACGCAGTATTTT. Its translation: CASSLSTDTQYF.

Here the CDR3 reads CASQKFRQTGELFF. The CDR3 nucleotides read TGCGCCAGCCAAAAGTTTCGACAGACCGGGGAGCTGTTTTTT. V and J are TRBV5-1 and TRBJ2-2, with TRBD1 as a possible D gene (5 bases). Trimming took off 7 bases at V and 5 bases at J, with 15 bases between the two ends. The germline CDR1 and CDR2 sequences are SGHRS and YFSETQ. The CDR3 has 14 amino acids.